The rows below give T cell receptor beta chains drawn from one sample of a study of T-cell reconstitution after alpha-beta-depleted transplantation in children. TCRdb independently ran MiXCR on the PCR reads; one entry per CDR3 protein. The repertoire consists of 95,000 to 150,000 distinct CDR3 sequences, with 23% occurring once and the leading ten covering 10% to 13%. The input for sequencing was PBMCs, mostly from graft donor cells, taken 180 days after TCRalphabeta/CD19-depleted stem cell transplant. Receptors originate from a male patient aged 2-15 years who had a stem cell transplant for chronic granulomatous disease, so the T cells may come from the graft donor. Each CDR3 is given with its conserved first and last residue. Fields, in order: D gene, clone size, V gene, J gene, CDR3 DNA, CDR3 protein. The D gene is left open where the match is weak. Size values are once, few and many counts, or a class for expanded clones, and some rows have none.

-,-,TRBV27,TRBJ2-7,TGTGCCAGCAGTTTAACAGGGACTGGTTTGTACGAGCAGTACTTC,CASSLTGTGLYEQYF
-,few,TRBV12-3/TRBV12-4,TRBJ1-3,TGTGCCAGCAGTTTCGCGGACAGTCCCGGCAACACCATATATTTT,CASSFADSPGNTIYF
-,many,TRBV20-1,TRBJ2-7,TGCAGTGCTAGAGCACCCTACGAGCAGTACTTC,CSARAPYEQYF
TRBD2,many,TRBV20-1,TRBJ2-7,TGCAGTGCGAGAGACGCGGGAGGGCCCTACGAGCAGTACTTC,CSARDAGGPYEQYF
TRBD2,-,TRBV20-1,TRBJ2-3,TGCAGTGCTAGTTTTCTAGCGGGATCATTGATTTACACAGATACGCAGTATTTT,CSASFLAGSLIYTDTQYF
-,few,TRBV29-1,TRBJ2-5,TGCAGCGTTGAGGTAATCGTGGAAGAGACCCAGTACTTC,CSVEVIVEETQYF
-,many,TRBV29-1,TRBJ1-4,TGCAGCGTTCCGGGACCCTCTAATGAAAAACTGTTTTTT,CSVPGPSNEKLFF
-,-,TRBV12-3/TRBV12-4,TRBJ2-5,TGTGCCAGCAGTTTAGATCCCGGGGAGACCCAGTACTTC,CASSLDPGETQYF
TRBD2,many,TRBV20-1,TRBJ2-1,TGCAGTGCTAGAGATCTGACTAGCGGGGGGTACAATGAGCAGTTCTTC,CSARDLTSGGYNEQFF
-,-,TRBV20-1,TRBJ2-1,TGCAGTGCGGACCCCTGGGTCGGTAGCTCCTACAATGAGCAGTTCTTC,CSADPWVGSSYNEQFF
-,many,TRBV6-2/TRBV6-3,TRBJ2-1,TGTGCCAGCAGTCGGGTCTTGCTTAACCGATACAATGAGCAGTTCTTC,CASSRVLLNRYNEQFF
TRBD1,few,TRBV5-1,TRBJ1-4,TGCGCCAGCCGGGACAGGGTGATTGAAAAACTGTTTTTT,CASRDRVIEKLFF
-,few,TRBV29-1,TRBJ2-3,TGCAGCGTTGTGAACAGCACAGATACGCAGTATTTT,CSVVNSTDTQYF
-,-,TRBV13,TRBJ2-7,TGTGCCAGGAGCCTGGGCCTCGTCTGCGAGCAGTACTTC,CARSLGLVCEQYF
TRBD2,few,TRBV5-5,TRBJ2-1,TGTGCCAGCAGCTTGGGACTAGCGGCCTACAATGAGCAGTTCTTC,CASSLGLAAYNEQFF
-,many,TRBV25-1,TRBJ2-1,TGTGCCAGCAGTGAATGGGTCCGTTCGGGGAATGAGCAGTTCTTC,CASSEWVRSGNEQFF
-,-,TRBV18,TRBJ2-3,TGTGCCAGCTCACCATTAGGGCCCCCGGAAGATACGCAGTATTTT,CASSPLGPPEDTQYF
-,-,TRBV24-1,TRBJ2-3,TGTGCCACCAGTGAAGTCGAGATCCTGTCTAGCACAGATACGCAGTATTTT,CATSEVEILSSTDTQYF
-,-,TRBV12-3/TRBV12-4,TRBJ1-1,TGTGCCAGCAGTCCTGGGCCCGGGAACACTGAAGCTTTCTTT,CASSPGPGNTEAFF
-,-,TRBV21-1,TRBJ1-1,TGTGCCAGAGCGGCTGAAGCTTTCTTT,CARAAEAFF
TRBD2,many,TRBV20-1,TRBJ2-1,TGCAGTGCCCCTCCTAGCGGGAGGAGGAATGAGCAGTTCTTC,CSAPPSGRRNEQFF
TRBD2,few,TRBV20-1,TRBJ2-5,TGCAGTGCTAGGGCCTATAGCGGGAGTCGAGAGACCCAGTACTTC,CSARAYSGSRETQYF
-,many,TRBV7-8,TRBJ1-3,TGTGCCAGCAGCCCCGGGGAGCTGAGCTCTGGAAACACCATATATTTT,CASSPGELSSGNTIYF
-,-,TRBV9,TRBJ2-7,TGTGCCAGCAGCTGGGAGGTGGGGAGCTACGAGCAGTACTTC,CASSWEVGSYEQYF
-,many,TRBV5-1,TRBJ2-7,TGCGCCAGCAGCTTTTCCGACCGTCTGGCCTACGAGCAGTACTTC,CASSFSDRLAYEQYF
-,many,TRBV12-3/TRBV12-4,TRBJ2-7,TGTGCCAGCAGCCCCAAGGGGGGACGTATGGCCTACGAGCAGTACTTC,CASSPKGGRMAYEQYF